The sequence of this T cell receptor beta chain was determined in a study of graft-versus-host responses after intestinal transplantation. Study details: Once they had received anti-thymocyte globulin induction, all recipients took tacrolimus and steroids for about 3 years. General observations from the study: In patients with graft-donor T cell macrochimerism, allograft graft-versus-host to host-versus-graft clonal ratios were high.

Clones were sequenced by immunoSEQ multiplex PCR, and TCRdb holds only the in-frame ones, with some missing. This table has approximately 90,000 clones, under 95% appearing once. Concerning this clone: Its antigen is still unknown.

Material: unstimulated CD8+ T cells sorted from spleen or lymph node cells, obtained before transplant. The source of this sequence is a human donor who was the organ donor for an intestinal transplant.

CDR3 in amino acids: CASSLNGGREGNTIYF. The DNA for the CDR3 is TGTGCCAGCAGCTTGAATGGCGGCAGGGAAGGAAACACCATATATTTT. The V gene is TRBV5-6, the J gene TRBJ1-3, with D perhaps TRBD1 (5 bases). The CDR3 runs to 16 residues. Germline CDR1 reads SGHDT; CDR2 reads YYEEEE. The ends were cut back, 1 base at V and 4 bases at J, with 15 bases in the middle.